This entry is about one T cell receptor (beta chain). TCRdb keeps only in-frame clones here, not all; method: immunoSEQ multiplex PCR. The sample lists tens of thousands of clones, about 91% occurring once. Trimming pared 1 base from V and 3 bases from J, leaving 6 bases between. The germline gives CDR1 SEHNR, CDR2 FQNEAQ (reference sequence). The CDR3 covers 14 residues. These data are taken from a study of blood T cell repertoires in COVID-19. Study background: T cells, B-cell-depleted T cells, or PBMCs provided the cDNA or gDNA that served as material.

This chain connects TRBV7-9 to TRBJ1-4; possible D gene TRBD1, 6 bases. The specimen was peripheral blood. The source of this sequence is a woman aged 80 or over with acute or convalescent COVID-19. CDR3 DNA sequence: TGTGCCAGCAGCTTAGGGGGGCCTAATGAAAAACTGTTTTTT. This codes for CASSLGGPNEKLFF.